Listed here are 6 T cell receptor beta chains from one sample, sequenced in a study of vaccination effects on CD4 cells after COVID-19. Pools of viral peptides were used by the ViraFEST assay to expand antigen-specific CD4+ T cells ahead of sequencing. It was after roughly 11 days of culture that CD4+ T cells were isolated. The person's infection with SARS-CoV-2, confirmed by PCR, took place between March and December 2020. Two-dose vaccination with either BNT162b2 or mRNA-1273 was given to the participants. These TCRs are of unknown antigen specificity. Generated by immunoSEQ multiplex PCR, the TCRdb table keeps only in-frame clones and is missing some. The sample holds more than 15,000 clones, nearly 75% seen once. Sequencing used CD4+ T cells from PBMCs cultured with SARS-CoV-2 spike peptides, obtained after COVID-19 vaccination. These receptors were taken from a human donor who had a prior SARS-CoV-2 infection.

This clone has just a few counts. The chain recombines TRBV11-2 with TRBJ1-2, with a weak D call TRBD1 (6 bases). From germline, CDR1 is SGHAT and CDR2 FQNNGV. Between the trimmed V and J ends, which lost 5 bases and 2 bases, there was a span of 15 bases. This CDR3 spans 15 amino acids. CDR3 amino acids: CASSAAFTGNYGYTF. Here the CDR3 DNA reads TGTGCCAGCAGCGCCGCCTTCACAGGGAACTATGGCTACACCTTC.

The V gene is TRBV5-6, the J gene TRBJ2-6; D is unresolved. The CDR3 spans 17 residues. Trimming left V 0 bases short and J 0 bases short, with 10 bases between. CDR1 and CDR2 from the germline V gene are SGHDT and YYEEEE. The CDR3 region has the DNA TGTGCCAGCAGCTTGGGCCCCCAAACCTCTGGGGCCAACGTCCTGACTTTC. Its protein product is CASSLGPQTSGANVLTF.

The chain joins TRBV6-5 to TRBJ2-3; D gene ambiguous. CDR3 length: 15 amino acids. Germline-derived CDR1 and CDR2 are MNHEY and SVGAGI. Trimming pared 2 bases from V and 0 bases from J, leaving 9 bases between. The CDR3 bases are TGTGCCAGCAGTTACATTAGCAGTAGCACAGATACGCAGTATTTT. Its translation is CASSYISSSTDTQYF.

The chain employs TRBV10-3 and TRBJ2-1; D not resolved. The CDR3 sequence is 15 residues long. Germline V CDR1 and CDR2: ENHRY, SYGVKD. V was trimmed by 4 bases and J by 0 bases, leaving 10 bases between them. The DNA of the CDR3 is TGTGCCATCAGTGGGTATAGGAGCTCCTACAATGAGCAGTTCTTC. Protein sequence: CAISGYRSSYNEQFF.

This clone has more than one count but fewer than ten. This sequence joins TRBV7-2 and TRBJ1-6; tentative D call: TRBD1 (5 bases). The CDR3 sequence is 15 residues long. Germline CDR1 is SGHTA and CDR2 is FQGNSA. The V end was cut by 3 bases, the J end by 6 bases, with 12 bases between. Here the CDR3 DNA reads TGTGCCAGCAGCTTGGGGGTGTTGGGTAATTCACCCCTCCACTTT. This sequence encodes CASSLGVLGNSPLHF.

This sequence joins TRBV18 and TRBJ2-2; D unresolved. Trimming removed 1 base at V and 1 base at J, with 1 base between. This CDR3 has 13 amino acids. Germline CDR1 reads KGHSH; CDR2 reads LQKENI. The CDR3 DNA sequence: TGTGCCAGCTCACCACAGAACACCGGGGAGCTGTTTTTT. Amino acids: CASSPQNTGELFF.